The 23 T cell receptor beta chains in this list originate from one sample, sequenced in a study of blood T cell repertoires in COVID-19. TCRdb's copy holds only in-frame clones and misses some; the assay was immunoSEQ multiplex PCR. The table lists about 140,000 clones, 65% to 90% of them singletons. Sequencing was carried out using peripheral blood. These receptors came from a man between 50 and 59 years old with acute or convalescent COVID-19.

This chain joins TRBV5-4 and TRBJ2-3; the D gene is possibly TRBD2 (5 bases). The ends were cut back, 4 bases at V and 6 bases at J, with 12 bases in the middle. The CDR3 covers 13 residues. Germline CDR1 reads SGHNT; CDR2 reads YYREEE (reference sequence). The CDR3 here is CASSRTERDTQYF. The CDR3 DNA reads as TGTGCCAGCAGCCGGACGGAGCGGGATACGCAGTATTTT.

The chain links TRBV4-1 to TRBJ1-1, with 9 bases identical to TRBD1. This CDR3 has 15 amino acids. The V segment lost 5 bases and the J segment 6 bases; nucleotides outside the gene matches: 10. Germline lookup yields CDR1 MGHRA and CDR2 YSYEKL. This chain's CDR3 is CASSTQGARGPEAFF. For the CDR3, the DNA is TGCGCCAGCAGCACACAGGGGGCCCGGGGCCCTGAAGCTTTCTTT.

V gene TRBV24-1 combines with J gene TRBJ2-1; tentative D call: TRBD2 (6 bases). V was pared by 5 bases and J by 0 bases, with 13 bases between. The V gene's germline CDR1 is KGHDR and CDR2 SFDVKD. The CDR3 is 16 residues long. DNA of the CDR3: TGTGCCACCAGTGTGGGGGGACGGAGCTCCTACAATGAGCAGTTCTTC. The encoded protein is CATSVGGRSSYNEQFF.

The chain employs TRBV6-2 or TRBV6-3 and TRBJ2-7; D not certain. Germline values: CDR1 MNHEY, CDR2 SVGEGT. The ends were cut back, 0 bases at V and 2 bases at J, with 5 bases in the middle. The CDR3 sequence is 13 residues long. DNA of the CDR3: TGTGCCAGCAGTTACTCTTCAGCCTACGAGCAGTACTTC. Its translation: CASSYSSAYEQYF.

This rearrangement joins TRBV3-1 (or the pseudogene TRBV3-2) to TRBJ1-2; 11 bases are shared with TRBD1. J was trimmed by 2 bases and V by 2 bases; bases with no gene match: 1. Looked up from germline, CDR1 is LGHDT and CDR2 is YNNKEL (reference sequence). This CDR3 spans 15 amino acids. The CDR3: CASSQRDRGNYGYTF. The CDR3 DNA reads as TGTGCCAGCAGCCAAAGGGACAGGGGGAACTATGGCTACACCTTC.

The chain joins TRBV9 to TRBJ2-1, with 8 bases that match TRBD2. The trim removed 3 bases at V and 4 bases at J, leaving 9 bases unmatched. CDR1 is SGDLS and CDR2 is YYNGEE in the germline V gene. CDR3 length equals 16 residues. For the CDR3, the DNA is TGTGCCAGCAGCGCCCGGGGGGGGAGCGAGTACAATGAGCAGTTCTTC. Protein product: CASSARGGSEYNEQFF.

CDR3 loop: CASSFSGFPYNEQFF. CDR3 DNA: TGTGCCAGCAGCTTCTCAGGGTTCCCCTACAATGAGCAGTTCTTC. This chain links TRBV11-1 with TRBJ2-1, with a possible D match to TRBD1 (5 bases). Looked up from germline, CDR1 is SGHAT and CDR2 is FQDESV (reference sequence). CDR3 size: 15 residues. Trimming removed 3 bases from V and 2 bases from J, with 11 bases in between.

In DNA form, the CDR3 reads TGTGCCAGCAGCTTAGTCGGCGGAGCAGCTAACTATGGCTACACCTTC. Protein sequence: CASSLVGGAANYGYTF. The V and J genes are TRBV7-8 and TRBJ1-2; no firm D call. The V gene lost 1 base and the J gene lost 0 bases, with 12 bases spanning the gap. The germline CDR1 and CDR2 sequences are SGHVS and FQNEAQ. This CDR3 spans 16 amino acids.

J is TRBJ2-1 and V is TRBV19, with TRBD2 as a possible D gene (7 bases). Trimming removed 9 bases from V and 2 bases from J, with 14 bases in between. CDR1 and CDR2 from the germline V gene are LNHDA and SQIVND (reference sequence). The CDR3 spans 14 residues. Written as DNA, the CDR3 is TGTGCCAGCCGGGGGGCCTCCCCCTACAATGAGCAGTTCTTC. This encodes CASRGASPYNEQFF. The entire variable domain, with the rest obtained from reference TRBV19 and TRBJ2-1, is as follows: DGGITQSPKYLFRKEGQNVTLSCEQNLNHDAMYWYRQDPGQGLRLIYYSQIVNDFQKGDIAEGYSVSREKKESFPLTVTSAQKNPTAFYLCASRGASPYNEQFFGPGTRLTVL.

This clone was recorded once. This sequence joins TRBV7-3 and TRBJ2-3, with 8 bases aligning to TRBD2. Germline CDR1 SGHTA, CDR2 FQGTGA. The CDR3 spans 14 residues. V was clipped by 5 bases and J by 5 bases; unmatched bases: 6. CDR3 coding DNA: TGTGCCAGCAGCGGGACTAGTCTCGGAGATACGCAGTATTTT. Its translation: CASSGTSLGDTQYF.

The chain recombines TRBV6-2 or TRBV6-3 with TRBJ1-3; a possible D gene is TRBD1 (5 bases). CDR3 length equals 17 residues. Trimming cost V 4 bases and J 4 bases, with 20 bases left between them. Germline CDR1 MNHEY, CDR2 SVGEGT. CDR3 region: CASSSIPGTTKGNTIYF. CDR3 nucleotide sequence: TGTGCCAGCAGTTCTATACCAGGGACTACTAAGGGAAACACCATATATTTT.

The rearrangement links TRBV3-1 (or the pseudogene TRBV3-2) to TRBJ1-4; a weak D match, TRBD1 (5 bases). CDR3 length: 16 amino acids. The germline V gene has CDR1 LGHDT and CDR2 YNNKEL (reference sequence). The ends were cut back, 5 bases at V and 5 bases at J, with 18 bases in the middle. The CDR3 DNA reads TGTGCCAGCAGCAATACGGGGGGTTCGGACAATGAAAAACTGTTTTTT. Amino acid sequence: CASSNTGGSDNEKLFF.

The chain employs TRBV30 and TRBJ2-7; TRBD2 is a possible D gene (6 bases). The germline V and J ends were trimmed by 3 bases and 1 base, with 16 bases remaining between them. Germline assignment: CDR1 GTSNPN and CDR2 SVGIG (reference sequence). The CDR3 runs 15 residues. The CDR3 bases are TGTGCCTGGAGGGGAGGTAGTAGCGTTTCCTACGAGCAGTACTTC. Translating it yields CAWRGGSSVSYEQYF.

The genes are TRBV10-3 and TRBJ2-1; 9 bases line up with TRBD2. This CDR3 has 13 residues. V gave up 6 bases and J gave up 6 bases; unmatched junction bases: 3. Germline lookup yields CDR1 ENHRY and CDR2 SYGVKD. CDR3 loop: CAIRLAGVNEQFF. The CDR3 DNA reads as TGTGCCATCAGATTAGCGGGAGTCAATGAGCAGTTCTTC.

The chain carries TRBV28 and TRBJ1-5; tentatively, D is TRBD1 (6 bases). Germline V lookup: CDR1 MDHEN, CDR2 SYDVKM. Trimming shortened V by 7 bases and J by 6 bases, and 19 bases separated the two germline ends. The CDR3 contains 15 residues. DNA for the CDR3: TGTGCCAGCAACCGTCCGGGGGGCTTGGTTCAGCCCCAGCATTTT. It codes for CASNRPGGLVQPQHF. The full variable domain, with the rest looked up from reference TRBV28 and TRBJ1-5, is DVKVTQSSRYLVKRTGEKVFLECVQDMDHENMFWYRQDPGLGLRLIYFSYDVKMKEKGDIPEGYSVSREKKERFSLILESASTNQTSMYLCASNRPGGLVQPQHFGDGTRLSIL.

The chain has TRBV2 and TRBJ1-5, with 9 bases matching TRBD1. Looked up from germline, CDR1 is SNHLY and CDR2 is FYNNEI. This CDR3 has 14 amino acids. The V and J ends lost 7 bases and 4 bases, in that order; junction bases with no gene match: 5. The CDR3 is CASNHRGRNQPQHF. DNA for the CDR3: TGTGCCAGCAACCACAGGGGGCGAAATCAGCCCCAGCATTTT.

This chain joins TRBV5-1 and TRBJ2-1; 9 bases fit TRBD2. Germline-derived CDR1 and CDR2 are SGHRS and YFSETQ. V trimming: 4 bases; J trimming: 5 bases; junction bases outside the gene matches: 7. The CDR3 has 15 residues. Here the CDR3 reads CASSIGPSGDNEQFF. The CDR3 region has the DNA TGCGCCAGCAGCATAGGCCCTAGCGGGGACAATGAGCAGTTCTTC. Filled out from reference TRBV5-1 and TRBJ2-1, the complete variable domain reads KAGVTQTPRYLIKTRGQQVTLSCSPISGHRSVSWYQQTPGQGLQFLFEYFSETQRNKGNFPGRFSGRQFSNSRSEMNVSTLELGDSALYLCASSIGPSGDNEQFFGPGTRLTVL.

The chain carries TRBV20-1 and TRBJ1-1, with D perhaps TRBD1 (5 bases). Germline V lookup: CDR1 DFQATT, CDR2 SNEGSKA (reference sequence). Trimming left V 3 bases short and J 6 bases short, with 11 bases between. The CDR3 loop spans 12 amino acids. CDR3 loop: CSASRGSAEAFF. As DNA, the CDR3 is TGCAGTGCTAGTCGGGGGAGTGCTGAAGCTTTCTTT.

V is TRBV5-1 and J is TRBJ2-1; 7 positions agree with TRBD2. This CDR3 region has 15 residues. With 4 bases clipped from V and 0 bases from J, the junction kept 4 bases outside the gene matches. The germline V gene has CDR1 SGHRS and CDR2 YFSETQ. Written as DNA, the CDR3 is TGCGCCAGCAGCGGTCGGACTAGCTCCTACAATGAGCAGTTCTTC. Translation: CASSGRTSSYNEQFF.

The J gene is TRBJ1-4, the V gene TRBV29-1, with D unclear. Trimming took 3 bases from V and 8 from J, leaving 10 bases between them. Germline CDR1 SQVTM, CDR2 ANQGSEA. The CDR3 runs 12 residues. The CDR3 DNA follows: TGCAGCGTTGAGGGTCCGGGGGAAAAACTGTTTTTT. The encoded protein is CSVEGPGEKLFF.

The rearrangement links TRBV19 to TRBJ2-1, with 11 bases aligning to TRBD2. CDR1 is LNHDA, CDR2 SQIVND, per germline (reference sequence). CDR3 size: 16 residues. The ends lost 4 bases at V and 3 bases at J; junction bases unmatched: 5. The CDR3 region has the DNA TGTGCCAGTAGTAAGATAGCGGGAGGGCTCTACAATGAGCAGTTCTTC. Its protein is CASSKIAGGLYNEQFF.

This CDR3 is CAWTGRTSGADEQFF. In nucleotides, the CDR3 is TGTGCCTGGACTGGGAGGACTAGCGGGGCCGATGAGCAGTTCTTC. The V gene is TRBV30, the J gene TRBJ2-1; TRBD2 matches at 12 bases. This CDR3 has 15 amino acids. The ends lost 4 bases at V and 8 bases at J; junction bases unmatched: 9. CDR1 and CDR2 from the germline V gene are GTSNPN and SVGIG (reference sequence).

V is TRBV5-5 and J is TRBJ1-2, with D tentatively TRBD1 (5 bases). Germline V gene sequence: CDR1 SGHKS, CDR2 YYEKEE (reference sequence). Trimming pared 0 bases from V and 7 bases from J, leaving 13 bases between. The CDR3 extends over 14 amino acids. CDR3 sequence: CASSLGTSPPGYTF. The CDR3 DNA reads TGTGCCAGCAGCTTGGGGACATCCCCTCCTGGCTACACCTTC.